The 5 T cell receptor beta chains below come from one sample, sequenced in a study of CD8+ T cells in alopecia areata. RNA extraction and reverse transcription yielded cDNA as sequencing template. TCRdb's copy holds only in-frame clones and misses some; the assay was immunoSEQ multiplex PCR. The sample yields around 30,000 clones, around three quarters seen once. What was sequenced was NKG2D-low CD8+ T cells sorted from blood. These receptors were taken from a human donor with alopecia areata.

This clone was seen a few times. This chain joins TRBV18 and TRBJ2-2; maybe TRBD2 (6 bases). Germline CDR1 KGHSH, CDR2 LQKENI. The CDR3 totals 16 residues. V lost 4 bases to trimming and J lost 2 bases, with 14 bases between them. The CDR3 DNA is TGTGCCAGCTCACGCGGAGGGGACTCTAACACCGGGGAGCTGTTTTTT. Translating gives CASSRGGDSNTGELFF.

This clone occurred a few times. The gene calls are TRBV15 and TRBJ1-1; no reliable D call. Between the trimmed V and J ends, which lost 1 base and 4 bases, there was a span of 10 bases. This CDR3 is built from 14 residues. Germline assignment: CDR1 LNHNV and CDR2 YYDKDF (reference sequence). The chain's CDR3 is CATSRARPATEAFF. In nucleotides, the CDR3 is TGTGCCACCAGCAGAGCAAGACCCGCCACTGAAGCTTTCTTT.

The V gene is TRBV7-6, the J gene TRBJ2-7; D remains ambiguous. Germline assignment: CDR1 SGHVS and CDR2 FNYEAQ. The V end was cut by 1 base, the J end by 5 bases, with 15 bases between. CDR3 size: 15 residues. CDR3: CASSLVSQFSHEQYF. CDR3 DNA sequence: TGTGCCAGCAGCTTAGTATCACAGTTTTCCCACGAGCAGTACTTC.

This sequence joins TRBV6-4 and TRBJ1-1; 8 bases fit TRBD1. This CDR3 is 15 amino acids long. With V trimmed by 3 bases and J by 6 bases, 9 bases remained unmatched. Germline V lookup: CDR1 MRHNA, CDR2 SNTAGT. For the CDR3, the DNA is TGTGCCAGCAGTGAAACTGGACAGGGTGGGGCTGAAGCTTTCTTT. Residues: CASSETGQGGAEAFF.

This chain links TRBV28 with TRBJ2-5; 7 bases are shared with TRBD1. Germline CDR1 MDHEN, CDR2 SYDVKM. The CDR3 has 14 residues. Losses at the gene ends were 4 bases for V and 2 bases for J; bases not matched to a gene: 4. DNA for the CDR3: TGTGCCAGCAGTTCAGGGACAGCTCAAGAGACCCAGTACTTC. This encodes CASSSGTAQETQYF. The full variable domain, in which reference TRBV28 and TRBJ2-5 provide the parts outside the CDR3, is DVKVTQSSRYLVKRTGEKVFLECVQDMDHENMFWYRQDPGLGLRLIYFSYDVKMKEKGDIPEGYSVSREKKERFSLILESASTNQTSMYLCASSSGTAQETQYFGPGTRLLVL.